A single sample gave rise to the 24 T cell receptor beta chains below, sequenced in a study of T cell responses to AZD1222 COVID-19 vaccine. Here immunoSEQ multiplex PCR was the method, and the copy in TCRdb shows in-frame clones only, minus some. The sample contains 57,000 or so clones, about 80% of which appear only once. The material sequenced was peripheral blood, taken 28 days after the second AZD1222 dose. The receptors shown here come from an adult who received the AZD1222 COVID-19 vaccine.

V and J are TRBV9 and TRBJ2-2; D not resolved. V shed 1 base and J shed 0 bases, with 4 bases lying between them. The CDR3 extends over 14 amino acids. CDR1 and CDR2 (germline): SGDLS, YYNGEE. CDR3 in DNA: TGTGCCAGCAGCGTAAGCCCGAACACCGGGGAGCTGTTTTTT. Protein product: CASSVSPNTGELFF.

The chain recombines TRBV7-8 with TRBJ1-6; D is perhaps TRBD1 (6 bases). Germline lookup yields CDR1 SGHVS and CDR2 FQNEAQ. This CDR3 region has 16 residues. With 5 bases removed from V and 9 bases from J, the gap between germline ends came to 20 bases. CDR3 bases: TGTGCCAGCAGCCCCCGGACAGACACCCGAGGTTCACCCCTCCACTTT. It yields the protein CASSPRTDTRGSPLHF. Full variable domain (outside the CDR3, taken from reference TRBV7-8 and TRBJ1-6): GAGVSQSPRYKVAKRGQDVALRCDPISGHVSLFWYQQALGQGPEFLTYFQNEAQLDKSGLPSDRFFAERPEGSVSTLKIQRTQQEDSAVYLCASSPRTDTRGSPLHFGNGTRLTVT.

J is TRBJ2-5 and V is TRBV28; 7 bases map to TRBD1. This CDR3 is 16 amino acids long. Trimming at V came to 1 base and at J to 6 bases, leaving 11 bases not matched to a gene. The germline gives CDR1 MDHEN, CDR2 SYDVKM. The CDR3 nucleotides are TGTGCCAGCAGTTTATTAGGGGGCGAGGAGGTCAAGACCCAGTACTTC. This gives the protein CASSLLGGEEVKTQYF.

This chain joins TRBV30 and TRBJ2-1; D is tentatively TRBD1 or TRBD2 (6 bases each). This CDR3 region has 13 residues. Trimming took 5 bases from V and 5 from J, leaving 13 bases between them. The germline V gene has CDR1 GTSNPN and CDR2 SVGIG (reference sequence). The CDR3 DNA sequence: TGTGCCTGGGTAAGGGGGGTCCACAATGAGCAGTTCTTC. This encodes CAWVRGVHNEQFF.

The sample holds one count of this clone. The chain combines TRBV20-1 with TRBJ1-2; D is uncertain. Germline V gene sequence: CDR1 DFQATT, CDR2 SNEGSKA (reference sequence). V was pared by 3 bases and J by 4 bases, with 9 bases between. The CDR3 has 12 residues. The CDR3 DNA is TGCAGTGCTAGTTCGGCTAGCTATGGCTACACCTTC. Encoded protein: CSASSASYGYTF.

The chain joins TRBV10-3 to TRBJ1-1; perhaps TRBD1 as D (5 bases). CDR1 is ENHRY, CDR2 SYGVKD, per germline. CDR3 length: 13 residues. Trimming left V 5 bases short and J 2 bases short, with 9 bases between. CDR3 bases: TGTGCCATCAGTCTACAGGTCAACACTGAAGCTTTCTTT. This encodes CAISLQVNTEAFF.

V and J are TRBV6-5 and TRBJ1-1; maybe TRBD1 (5 bases). V was cut by 7 bases and J by 5 bases, with 17 bases left in between. Germline loops: CDR1 MNHEY, CDR2 SVGAGI. This CDR3 spans 14 amino acids. CDR3 nucleotides: TGTGCCAGCACCTCAACCCGGGGGAATACTGAAGCTTTCTTT. Translated: CASTSTRGNTEAFF.

The genes are TRBV27 and TRBJ1-4; D call uncertain. V lost 6 bases to trimming and J lost 8 bases, with 10 bases between them. CDR3 length: 12 residues. Germline CDR1 MNHEY, CDR2 SMNVEV (reference sequence). In nucleotides, the CDR3 is TGTGCCAGCAGGTCGCCTGCGGAAAAACTGTTTTTT. It encodes CASRSPAEKLFF.

This clone appeared a few times. This chain joins TRBV2 and TRBJ1-4; D is unresolved. The V end lost 7 bases, the J end lost 4 bases, and 7 bases lay between the germline ends. Germline CDR1 reads SNHLY; CDR2 reads FYNNEI. This CDR3 spans 12 amino acids. The CDR3 coding sequence is TGTGCCAGCAATGGGATTAATGAAAAACTGTTTTTT. Its protein product is CASNGINEKLFF.

The V gene is TRBV4-2, the J gene TRBJ1-1; no definite D call. This CDR3 contains 13 residues. Trimming took off 1 base at V and 11 bases at J, with 14 bases between the two ends. CDR1 and CDR2 (germline): LGHNA, YNFKEQ. In nucleotides, the CDR3 is TGTGCCAGCAGCCAAGGGGTGGGTGCTAGGGCTTTCTTT. The encoded protein is CASSQGVGARAFF.

The chain links TRBV30 to TRBJ1-4, with D uncertain. Germline V lookup: CDR1 GTSNPN, CDR2 SVGIG (reference sequence). This CDR3 is built from 13 residues. V was shortened by 5 bases and J by 8 bases, with 15 bases between the two germline ends. CDR3: CAWGSVLWEKLFF. CDR3 bases: TGTGCCTGGGGGAGTGTCCTCTGGGAAAAACTGTTTTTT.

The chain uses TRBV19 and TRBJ1-2, with 10 bases that match TRBD1. Germline loops: CDR1 LNHDA, CDR2 SQIVND (reference sequence). The CDR3 consists of 18 residues. Germline trimming cut 4 bases from V and 4 bases from J; bases unmatched to any gene: 15. Here the CDR3 DNA reads TGTGCCAGTAGTACTCTCGGGACAGGGGACCGCGGGAGCTATGGCTACACCTTC. This encodes CASSTLGTGDRGSYGYTF. Together with reference TRBV19 and TRBJ1-2, the CDR3 gives the full variable domain: DGGITQSPKYLFRKEGQNVTLSCEQNLNHDAMYWYRQDPGQGLRLIYYSQIVNDFQKGDIAEGYSVSREKKESFPLTVTSAQKNPTAFYLCASSTLGTGDRGSYGYTFGSGTRLTVV.

V and J are TRBV9 and TRBJ1-3; D possibly corresponds to TRBD1 (5 bases). This CDR3 contains 15 residues. Trimming pared 0 bases from V and 4 bases from J, leaving 11 bases between. From germline, CDR1 is SGDLS and CDR2 YYNGEE. CDR3 DNA: TGTGCCAGCAGCGTAGTGGGGGGATCCGGAAACACCATATATTTT. Translated, it gives CASSVVGGSGNTIYF.

The V and J genes are TRBV27 and TRBJ2-7; TRBD2 matches at 10 bases. The germline CDR1 and CDR2 sequences are MNHEY and SMNVEV (reference sequence). With 6 bases clipped from V and 7 bases from J, the junction kept 6 bases outside the gene matches. This CDR3 is 13 amino acids long. CDR3 nucleotide sequence: TGTGCCAGCAGACTAGCGGGGTCTGGGGAGCAGTACTTC. As protein: CASRLAGSGEQYF.

The J gene is TRBJ1-3, the V gene TRBV5-5; D is possibly TRBD1 (5 bases). The CDR3 runs 16 residues. The V and J ends lost 2 bases and 0 bases respectively, with 12 bases between them. Germline V CDR1 and CDR2: SGHKS, YYEKEE (reference sequence). Here the CDR3 DNA reads TGTGCCAGCAGCTTCTGGGGGATCTTCTCTGGAAACACCATATATTTT. It codes for CASSFWGIFSGNTIYF.

The CDR3 bases are TGTGCCAGTAGTTCGGGACAAACTCATCCAGCCGGGGAGCTGTTTTTT. This sequence encodes CASSSGQTHPAGELFF. The genes are TRBV19 and TRBJ2-2, with TRBD1 as a possible D gene (6 bases). The germline CDR1 and CDR2 sequences are LNHDA and SQIVND (reference sequence). The CDR3 sequence is 16 residues long. V was trimmed by 5 bases and J by 6 bases, leaving 19 bases between them.

This clone was observed a few times. The chain is built from TRBV5-6 and TRBJ2-2, with D hard to call. Germline V gives CDR1 SGHDT, CDR2 YYEEEE. The V and J ends lost 2 bases and 5 bases respectively, with 16 bases between them. The CDR3 is 16 residues long. CDR3 amino acids: CASSFVDVRATGELFF. In DNA form, the CDR3 reads TGTGCCAGCAGCTTTGTGGATGTCCGAGCGACCGGGGAGCTGTTTTTT. Full variable domain (remainder filled in from reference TRBV5-6 and TRBJ2-2): DAGVTQSPTHLIKTRGQQVTLRCSPKSGHDTVSWYQQALGQGPQFIFQYYEEEERQRGNFPDRFSGHQFPNYSSELNVNALLLGDSALYLCASSFVDVRATGELFFGEGSRLTVL.

V gene TRBV7-2 combines with J gene TRBJ1-2; TRBD1 matches 7 bases. This CDR3 is built from 14 residues. Germline V lookup: CDR1 SGHTA, CDR2 FQGNSA. The trim removed 3 bases at V and 8 bases at J, leaving 9 bases unmatched. CDR3 nucleotide sequence: TGTGCCAGCAGCTTGGGAGGGGCAGGGGGAGGCTACACCTTC. It yields the protein CASSLGGAGGGYTF.

This chain joins TRBV10-1 and TRBJ2-5, with D tentatively TRBD2 (6 bases). CDR1 is WNHNN and CDR2 is SYGVQD in the germline V gene (reference sequence). V was clipped by 5 bases and J by 1 base, with 11 bases between them. This CDR3 contains 14 residues. CDR3 residues: CASSTTRGQETQYF. The DNA of the CDR3 is TGCGCCAGCAGTACGACTAGGGGCCAAGAGACCCAGTACTTC.

Only one count was recorded for this clone. In DNA form, the CDR3 reads TGTGCCAGCAGCCCGGACGGAATTAACTATGGCTACACCTTC. Its translation: CASSPDGINYGYTF. This chain joins TRBV11-2 and TRBJ1-2, with D hard to call. V lost 5 bases and J 1 base, leaving 11 bases between the germline ends. CDR3 length: 14 residues. The V gene's germline CDR1 is SGHAT and CDR2 FQNNGV.

The chain carries TRBV7-8 and TRBJ1-4; D possibly corresponds to TRBD1 (5 bases). Trimming took off 2 bases at V and 5 bases at J, with 15 bases between the two ends. There are 16 residues in the CDR3. CDR1 is SGHVS and CDR2 is FQNEAQ in the germline V gene. Here the CDR3 reads CASSLTALGGNEKLFF. DNA of the CDR3: TGTGCCAGCAGCTTAACCGCGTTGGGGGGGAATGAAAAACTGTTTTTT.

This clone was picked up a small number of times. This sequence joins TRBV3-1 (or the pseudogene TRBV3-2) and TRBJ2-5; 12 bases fit TRBD2. Germline assignment: CDR1 LGHDT and CDR2 YNNKEL (reference sequence). This CDR3 has 14 residues. J was trimmed by 6 bases and V by 4 bases; bases with no gene match: 3. The CDR3 loop reads CASSPLAGGKTQYF. In DNA, the CDR3 is TGTGCCAGCAGCCCACTAGCGGGGGGAAAGACCCAGTACTTC.

Only a few counts were recorded for this clone. The chain combines TRBV28 with TRBJ1-5; 9 positions match TRBD1. CDR1 is MDHEN and CDR2 is SYDVKM in the germline V gene. V lost 3 bases and J lost 1; bases outside the gene matches: 10. CDR3 length equals 18 residues. CDR3 sequence reads: CASSFPGQGPGSNQPQHF. The CDR3 DNA is TGTGCCAGCAGTTTCCCGGGACAGGGCCCAGGCAGCAATCAGCCCCAGCATTTT.

The V call is TRBV4-1, the J call TRBJ2-2; D remains unclear. This CDR3 comprises 15 residues. V lost 0 bases to trimming and J lost 1 base, with 6 bases between them. Per germline, CDR1 MGHRA and CDR2 YSYEKL. In DNA, the CDR3 is TGCGCCAGCAGCCAAGAGTGGGGGAACACCGGGGAGCTGTTTTTT. It translates to CASSQEWGNTGELFF.